The sequence of this T cell receptor (beta chain) was determined in a study of shared clonotypes between healthy human individuals. Study in general: Every donor yielded three CD4 naive, three CD4 memory, two CD8 naive and one CD8 memory plate. The study's findings and limits: Memory subsets generally showed smaller estimated richness than naive subsets did.

Assay used: immunoSEQ multiplex PCR; TCRdb lists only in-frame clones, some missing. The sample shows under 650,000 clones, about 96% of them seen only once. V lost 3 bases, J lost 4 bases, and 7 bases lay in between. The CDR3 extends over 13 amino acids. Germline V gene data show CDR1 as MDHEN and CDR2 as SYDVKM. This clone was counted between two and nine times. Its antigen is currently unknown. Sequenced input: naive CD4+ T cells sorted from blood. Subset meaning: CD45RA+ positively selected. The rearrangement joins TRBV28 to TRBJ1-5; D gene uncertain. The source is a woman aged 25 to 39 in good health. CDR3 sequence: CASSFDRNQPQHF. The CDR3 region has the DNA TGTGCCAGCAGTTTCGATAGGAATCAGCCCCAGCATTTT.